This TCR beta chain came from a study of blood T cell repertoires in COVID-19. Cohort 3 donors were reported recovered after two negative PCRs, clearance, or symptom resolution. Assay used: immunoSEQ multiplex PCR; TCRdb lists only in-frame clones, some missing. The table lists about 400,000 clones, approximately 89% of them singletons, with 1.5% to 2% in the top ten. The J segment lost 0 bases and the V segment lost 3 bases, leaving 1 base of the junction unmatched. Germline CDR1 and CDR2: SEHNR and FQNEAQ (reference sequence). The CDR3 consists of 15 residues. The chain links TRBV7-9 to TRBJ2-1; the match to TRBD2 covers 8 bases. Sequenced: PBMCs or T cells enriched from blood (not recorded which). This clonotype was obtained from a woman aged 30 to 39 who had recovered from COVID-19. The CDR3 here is CASSFSGNSYNEQFF. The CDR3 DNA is TGTGCCAGCAGCTTTAGCGGGAACTCCTACAATGAGCAGTTCTTC.